This T cell receptor beta chain comes out of a study of radiotherapy plus CTLA-4 blockade in lung cancer. Study context: In roughly 19% of patients, objective responses were seen; 25% to 40% had disease control. Study findings and constraints: Subsequent to radiotherapy plus ipilimumab, tumor-derived TCR clones underwent expansion in blood. Best predicting response, reportedly, were early blood T cell clone dynamics, with interferon-beta.

TCRdb's table, derived via immunoSEQ multiplex PCR, lists solely in-frame clones and lacks some. The sample has some 73,000 clones, around 80% seen once. The CDR3 has 18 residues. The V end was cut by 6 bases, the J end by 0 bases, with 23 bases between. The germline V gene encodes CDR1 SEHNR and CDR2 FQNEAQ (reference sequence). Turning to this clone: Its target is unknown.

This sequence was found in a human donor with non-small cell lung cancer who had stable disease on radiotherapy plus ipilimumab. This sample comprised peripheral blood, obtained from a patient treated with radiotherapy plus ipilimumab. The chain recombines TRBV7-9 with TRBJ1-1; D is perhaps TRBD1 (5 bases). The CDR3 is CASRSGASRGSMNTEAFF. The CDR3 DNA reads TGTGCCAGCAGATCCGGGGCATCTCGGGGCAGTATGAACACTGAAGCTTTCTTT.